The 22 T cell receptor beta chains given below trace back to one sample, sequenced in a study of CD8 T cells in Susac syndrome. After extraction with the RNeasy kit, 0.5 to 1 ug of the RNA was reverse transcribed using random hexamers. TCRdb processed the immunoSEQ multiplex PCR reads anew with MiXCR; each CDR3 protein has one entry. Of about 190,000 distinct CDR3 sequences listed, 85% to 95% are singletons. Sequenced input: CD4+ T cells from PBMCs. The origin of the receptors is a human donor in good health.

The rearrangement links TRBV20-1 to TRBJ2-3; no clear D. V dropped 6 bases and J dropped 4 bases, with 11 bases sitting between them. Germline CDR1 is DFQATT and CDR2 is SNEGSKA (reference sequence). The length of the CDR3 is 12 residues. The chain's CDR3 is CSAAGVSDTQYF. CDR3 nucleotides: TGCAGTGCCGCTGGGGTTTCAGATACGCAGTATTTT.

The V call is TRBV9, the J call TRBJ2-1; 9 nucleotides align to TRBD2. CDR3 length equals 15 residues. The V and J ends lost 3 bases and 8 bases, in that order; junction bases with no gene match: 9. The germline V gene has CDR1 SGDLS and CDR2 YYNGEE. The CDR3 DNA reads as TGTGCCAGCAGCGCATCTAGCGGGATCCGGGATGAGCAGTTCTTC. Translation: CASSASSGIRDEQFF.

The chain joins TRBV12-3 or TRBV12-4 to TRBJ1-5, with D maybe TRBD1 (6 bases). CDR3 length: 18 residues. Between the trimmed V and J ends, which lost 8 bases and 0 bases, there was a span of 23 bases. The CDR3 here is CASGNRSPGVGSNQPQHF. Written as DNA, the CDR3 is TGTGCCAGCGGCAACAGATCACCAGGGGTAGGTAGCAATCAGCCCCAGCATTTT.

This chain uses TRBV18 with TRBJ1-1; D is possibly TRBD1 (6 bases). CDR1 and CDR2 (germline): KGHSH, LQKENI. V lost 1 base and J lost 3, with 15 bases in between. This CDR3 comprises 16 residues. The CDR3 nucleotides are TGTGCCAGCTCACCACGGGCAGGGGCGTCGGACACTGAAGCTTTCTTT. Translating it yields CASSPRAGASDTEAFF.

The rearrangement joins TRBV7-9 to TRBJ1-5; D is ambiguous. CDR3 size: 16 residues. Trimming pared 0 bases from V and 2 bases from J, leaving 11 bases between. In germline, CDR1 is SEHNR, CDR2 FQNEAQ (reference sequence). The chain's CDR3 is CASSLARGGGNQPQHF. CDR3 DNA sequence: TGTGCCAGCAGCTTAGCTCGGGGTGGAGGCAATCAGCCCCAGCATTTT.

V gene TRBV20-1 combines with J gene TRBJ2-5; 12 bases are shared with TRBD2. The V segment lost 1 base and the J segment 3 bases; nucleotides outside the gene matches: 3. The germline V gene has CDR1 DFQATT and CDR2 SNEGSKA (reference sequence). CDR3 size: 15 residues. CDR3 in DNA: TGCAGTGCTAGAGTCCTAGCGGGAGGGAAAGAGACCCAGTACTTC. Protein product: CSARVLAGGKETQYF.

This clonotype was counted a single time. The chain is built from TRBV27 and TRBJ2-7; 9 bases match TRBD2. The CDR3 runs 15 residues. The germline V gene encodes CDR1 MNHEY and CDR2 SMNVEV (reference sequence). Unmatched junction bases numbered 6, after V lost 2 bases and J lost 4 bases. This CDR3 is CASSLRAGGGYEQYV. CDR3 in DNA: TGTGCCAGCAGTTTACGGGCGGGAGGGGGATACGAGCAGTACGTC.

The gene calls are TRBV24-1 and TRBJ2-7; D tentatively reads TRBD1 or TRBD2 (5 bases each). Germline CDR1 KGHDR, CDR2 SFDVKD. The CDR3 is 13 residues long. The germline V and J ends were trimmed by 8 bases and 1 base, with 11 bases remaining between them. This CDR3 reads CATKEAGSYEQYV. The DNA for the CDR3 is TGTGCCACCAAGGAGGCAGGGTCCTACGAGCAGTACGTC.

This clonotype appeared a single time. The chain couples TRBV20-1 to TRBJ2-7; TRBD1 is a possible D gene (6 bases). Germline CDR1 reads DFQATT; CDR2 reads SNEGSKA (reference sequence). The CDR3 totals 14 residues. The germline V and J ends were trimmed by 2 bases and 2 bases, with 13 bases remaining between them. In DNA form, the CDR3 reads TGCAGTGCTAGATTACTGCAGGGGACCTACGAGCAGTACTTC. It yields the protein CSARLLQGTYEQYF.

The chain is built from TRBV20-1 and TRBJ2-7; 12 nucleotides agree with TRBD2. Per the germline V gene, CDR1 is DFQATT and CDR2 is SNEGSKA (reference sequence). Unmatched junction bases numbered 7, after V lost 0 bases and J lost 7 bases. The CDR3 loop spans 15 amino acids. Here the CDR3 DNA reads TGCAGTGCTAGAGATCGACTAGCGGGAGATCAAGAGCAGTACGTC. It codes for CSARDRLAGDQEQYV.

The rearrangement joins TRBV29-1 to TRBJ1-2; D remains ambiguous. CDR1 and CDR2 from the germline V gene are SQVTM and ANQGSEA. V was shortened by 3 bases and J by 0 bases, with 14 bases between the two germline ends. The CDR3 is 15 amino acids. CDR3 residues: CSVDVGSATNYGYTF. The CDR3 DNA follows: TGCAGCGTTGATGTAGGGTCAGCCACTAACTATGGCTACACCTTC.

CDR3 coding DNA: TGCGCCAGCAGCTTACAACCGAGACAGGGAGCCAACGAGCAGTACTTC. Amino acids: CASSLQPRQGANEQYF. J is TRBJ2-7 and V is TRBV5-1; TRBD1 matches 7 bases. Unmatched junction bases numbered 13, after V lost 2 bases and J lost 5 bases. The CDR3 length is 16 residues. The V gene's germline CDR1 is SGHRS and CDR2 YFSETQ.

This sequence joins TRBV29-1 and TRBJ2-1; a weak D match, TRBD2 (6 bases). Trimming removed 0 bases from V and 4 bases from J, with 19 bases in between. The CDR3 totals 17 residues. CDR1 and CDR2 from the germline V gene are SQVTM and ANQGSEA. The CDR3 sequence: CSVEDLEPGGNYNEQFF. The DNA of the CDR3 is TGCAGCGTTGAAGATCTCGAACCTGGGGGGAATTACAATGAGCAGTTCTTC.

This sequence joins TRBV27 and TRBJ2-3, with D unresolved. Germline V gene data show CDR1 as MNHEY and CDR2 as SMNVEV (reference sequence). The length of the CDR3 is 16 residues. With 6 bases removed from V and 2 bases from J, the gap between germline ends came to 18 bases. CDR3 sequence (DNA): TGTGCCAGCAGAGATGGGATTGGCCCTCCCACAGATACGCAGTATTTT. Its protein product is CASRDGIGPPTDTQYF.

This clonotype has just a few counts. V and J are TRBV27 and TRBJ1-2; D remains unclear. The CDR3 totals 12 residues. The germline CDR1 and CDR2 sequences are MNHEY and SMNVEV (reference sequence). V was cut by 5 bases and J by 0 bases, with 4 bases left in between. The DNA for the CDR3 is TGTGCCAGCAGTCCGTCTAACTATGGCTACACCTTC. Protein: CASSPSNYGYTF.

This chain links TRBV24-1 with TRBJ2-1; possibly TRBD1 or TRBD2 for D (5 bases each). The CDR3 sequence is 16 residues long. Per germline, CDR1 KGHDR and CDR2 SFDVKD. Trimming shortened V by 3 bases and J by 4 bases, and 15 bases separated the two germline ends. CDR3 region: CATSDNRDGKYNEQFF. In DNA, the CDR3 is TGTGCCACCAGTGATAATCGGGACGGAAAGTACAATGAGCAGTTCTTC.

This clonotype was seen once. V usage is TRBV19 and J usage is TRBJ2-4; D ambiguous. With 5 bases removed from V and 13 bases from J, the gap between germline ends came to 15 bases. This CDR3 is 12 amino acids long. The germline V gene has CDR1 LNHDA and CDR2 SQIVND (reference sequence). CDR3 region: CASSVPGLRQYF. CDR3 in DNA: TGTGCCAGTAGTGTCCCGGGCCTGAGGCAGTACTTC. Variable domain in full (rest from reference TRBV19 and TRBJ2-4): DGGITQSPKYLFRKEGQNVTLSCEQNLNHDAMYWYRQDPGQGLRLIYYSQIVNDFQKGDIAEGYSVSREKKESFPLTVTSAQKNPTAFYLCASSVPGLRQYFGAGTRLSVL.

The gene calls are TRBV29-1 and TRBJ1-2, with TRBD1 identical over 11 bases. The J segment lost 7 bases and the V segment lost 5 bases, leaving 9 bases of the junction unmatched. CDR3 length: 14 residues. Germline V gene sequence: CDR1 SQVTM, CDR2 ANQGSEA. DNA for the CDR3: TGCAGCGTTTCGACTCCGGACAGGGGGCTTGGCTACACCTTC. Its protein is CSVSTPDRGLGYTF.

This chain joins TRBV3-1 and TRBJ2-5; no clear D. V shed 2 bases and J shed 2 bases, with 6 bases lying between them. Looked up from germline, CDR1 is LGHDT and CDR2 is YNNKEL (reference sequence). The CDR3 is 13 amino acids. The CDR3 DNA follows: TGTGCCAGCAGCCAACAGGATCAAGAGACCCAGTACTTC. Residues: CASSQQDQETQYF.

The chain has TRBV20-1 and TRBJ2-2; 13 nucleotides align to TRBD2. J gave up 5 bases and V 5 bases, and 5 bases lay outside the gene matches. The germline CDR1 and CDR2 sequences are DFQATT and SNEGSKA (reference sequence). The CDR3 contains 15 residues. The CDR3 nucleotides are TGCAGTGCTGGCCGGACTAGCGGGGGTACCGGGGAGCTGTTTTTT. Amino acids: CSAGRTSGGTGELFF.

A few counts support this clonotype. The V call is TRBV27, the J call TRBJ2-2, with 13 bases matching TRBD2. In germline, CDR1 is MNHEY, CDR2 SMNVEV (reference sequence). The CDR3 has 15 residues. V lost 8 bases to trimming and J lost 6 bases; unmatched junction nucleotides: 6. DNA of the CDR3: TGTGCCAGCTCCCGACTAGCGGGGGGTCCCGGGGAGCTGTTTTTT. This sequence encodes CASSRLAGGPGELFF.

V usage is TRBV12-3 or TRBV12-4 and J usage is TRBJ2-3; D gene ambiguous. Trimming stripped 6 bases from V and 10 bases from J, with 23 bases between. This CDR3 region has 15 residues. The CDR3 region is CASSKIGRDHPAQYF. The CDR3 bases are TGTGCCAGCAGCAAAATCGGACGCGATCACCCTGCGCAGTATTTT.